This T cell receptor beta chain was documented in a study of shared clonotypes between healthy human individuals. V was shortened by 0 bases and J by 6 bases, with 12 bases between the two germline ends. This CDR3 has 15 amino acids. CDR1 and CDR2 from the germline V gene are LNHNV and YYDKDF (reference sequence). This clone was counted between two and nine times. The data were produced by immunoSEQ multiplex PCR, yet TCRdb's version contains in-frame clones alone and is incomplete. Of about 480,000 clones in the sample, nearly 80% were seen once. The TCR comes from a middle-aged woman in good health. Some clones in this sample may be carry-over from other donors' samples. The sample consisted of PBMCs. The chain links TRBV15 to TRBJ1-5; D gene unclear. CDR3 protein: CATSRDEGEAQPQHF. CDR3 sequence (DNA): TGTGCCACCAGCAGAGACGAGGGAGAGGCTCAGCCCCAGCATTTT.